This T cell receptor beta chain was documented in a study of blood T cell repertoires in COVID-19. Background on the study: Donors in the United States, Italy and Spain gave samples during acute or convalescent COVID-19. The cDNA or gDNA used as material had been derived from T cells, B-cell-depleted T cells, or PBMCs.

V was cut by 5 bases and J by 15 bases, with 11 bases left in between. The germline gives CDR1 SQVTM, CDR2 ANQGSEA. The CDR3 is 9 residues long. Symptom resolution, clearance, or two negative PCRs marked donors in Cohort 3 as recovered. In the study's own analysis: How many nucleated cells were present was estimated from reference gene primer amplification. Assay used: immunoSEQ multiplex PCR; TCRdb lists only in-frame clones, some missing. The V and J calls and clone size come from that table; D and trimming were worked out from the DNA. Of roughly 240,000 clones listed, roughly 83% are singletons. V gene TRBV29-1 combines with J gene TRBJ2-1, with D hard to call. The source of this sequence is a woman aged 50 to 60 who had recovered from COVID-19. The sample consisted of PBMCs or T cells enriched from blood (not recorded which). CDR3 sequence (DNA): TGCAGCGTTTCTCCCCCCCCGTTCTTC. Protein product: CSVSPPPFF.